Listed below are T cell receptor beta chains from one sample, sequenced in a study of blood T cell repertoires in COVID-19. TCRdb's copy holds only in-frame clones and misses some; the assay was immunoSEQ multiplex PCR. The table includes 100,000 to 120,000 clones, over 75% detected once. The specimen was peripheral blood. The receptors shown here come from a woman in her 70s with acute or convalescent COVID-19. Each CDR3 is given with its conserved first and last residue.

len: 13
v_gene: TRBV5-1
j_gene: TRBJ1-6
CDR3aa: CASSLGLDSPLHF

len: 14
v_gene: TRBV6-2/TRBV6-3
j_gene: TRBJ1-2
CDR3aa: CASSYLQGAFGYTF

len: 15
v_gene: TRBV5-4
j_gene: TRBJ2-3
CDR3aa: CASSFRGTQGDTQYF

len: 14
v_gene: TRBV11-2
j_gene: TRBJ1-3
CDR3aa: CASSNGGRGNTIYF

len: 14
v_gene: TRBV7-2
j_gene: TRBJ1-2
CDR3aa: CASSLARSNYGYTF

len: 15
v_gene: TRBV9
j_gene: TRBJ1-2
CDR3aa: CASSVDRAGDYGYTF

len: 19
v_gene: TRBV11-2
j_gene: TRBJ2-3
CDR3aa: CASSLLKAGPSKGTDTQYF

len: 15
v_gene: TRBV4-3
j_gene: TRBJ1-1
CDR3aa: CASSPATGQGTEAFF

len: 17
v_gene: TRBV5-1
j_gene: TRBJ2-2
CDR3aa: CASSLTSGGAGTGELFF

len: 14
v_gene: TRBV4-1
j_gene: TRBJ1-1
CDR3aa: CASSLRSMNTEAFF

len: 16
v_gene: TRBV9
j_gene: TRBJ1-1
CDR3aa: CASSVAGGRGGAEAFF

len: 19
v_gene: TRBV6-2/TRBV6-3
j_gene: TRBJ1-5
CDR3aa: CASSIGIFGTGKSNQPQHF

len: 19
v_gene: TRBV9
j_gene: TRBJ2-3
CDR3aa: CASSGDHRPSGSSTDTQYF

len: 13
v_gene: TRBV29-1
j_gene: TRBJ2-1
CDR3aa: CSVEEQFYNEQFF

len: 14
v_gene: TRBV5-5
j_gene: TRBJ1-1
CDR3aa: CASSLQGRNTEAFF

len: 18
v_gene: TRBV4-1
j_gene: TRBJ2-3
CDR3aa: CASSQDSSGRGGRNTQYF

len: 17
v_gene: TRBV4-2
j_gene: TRBJ1-1
CDR3aa: CASSRGTGRYLNTEAFF

len: 15
v_gene: TRBV2
j_gene: TRBJ2-1
CDR3aa: CASRASGRAENEQFF

len: 16
v_gene: TRBV5-4
j_gene: TRBJ2-7
CDR3aa: CASSSGLGQGVYEQYF

len: 13
v_gene: TRBV4-2
j_gene: TRBJ1-2
CDR3aa: CASSPSGSLGYTF

len: 17
v_gene: TRBV19
j_gene: TRBJ2-1
CDR3aa: CASSSYLGTSGYNEQFF

len: 12
v_gene: TRBV7-8
j_gene: TRBJ2-1
CDR3aa: CASSPGTYGQFF

len: 17
v_gene: TRBV15
j_gene: TRBJ2-5
CDR3aa: CATSRASGGLLGETQYF

len: 16
v_gene: TRBV4-2
j_gene: TRBJ2-5
CDR3aa: CASSQENAAVRETQYF

len: 17
v_gene: TRBV9
j_gene: TRBJ1-3
CDR3aa: CASSARAGLISGNTIYF

len: 15
v_gene: TRBV5-6
j_gene: TRBJ2-2
CDR3aa: CASSRVGPNTGELFF

len: 13
v_gene: TRBV7-2
j_gene: TRBJ1-1
CDR3aa: CASSQQGNTEAFF

len: 16
v_gene: TRBV5-8
j_gene: TRBJ2-2
CDR3aa: CASSPWGDANTGELFF

len: 15
v_gene: TRBV4-3
j_gene: TRBJ1-1
CDR3aa: CASSYRQGLNTEAFF

len: 18
v_gene: TRBV18
j_gene: TRBJ1-1
CDR3aa: CASSPPFTGGAMNTEAFF

len: 16
v_gene: TRBV4-2
j_gene: TRBJ2-3
CDR3aa: CASSPDRTGGTDTQYF

len: 16
v_gene: TRBV2
j_gene: TRBJ2-2
CDR3aa: CASSERGPQGTGELFF

len: 14
v_gene: TRBV5-4
j_gene: TRBJ1-2
CDR3aa: CASSFDRNNYGYTF

len: 15
v_gene: TRBV6-5
j_gene: TRBJ2-1
CDR3aa: CASRQRLAGNNEQFF

len: 15
v_gene: TRBV6-6
j_gene: TRBJ2-1
CDR3aa: CASSSGTSENNEQFF

len: 15
v_gene: TRBV28
j_gene: TRBJ1-3
CDR3aa: CASSSGTIAGNTIYF

len: 14
v_gene: TRBV5-1
j_gene: TRBJ1-1
CDR3aa: CASTSGGAGTEAFF

len: 16
v_gene: TRBV6-5
j_gene: TRBJ1-6
CDR3aa: CASSYSTQVEGSPLHF

len: 11
v_gene: TRBV19
j_gene: TRBJ2-7
CDR3aa: CASSIEGEQYF

len: 16
v_gene: TRBV28
j_gene: TRBJ2-3
CDR3aa: CASSSAGTALTDTQYF

len: 14
v_gene: TRBV4-2
j_gene: TRBJ1-1
CDR3aa: CASSQWQMNTEAFF

len: 16
v_gene: TRBV11-1
j_gene: TRBJ2-5
CDR3aa: CASSRGTSGDQETQYF